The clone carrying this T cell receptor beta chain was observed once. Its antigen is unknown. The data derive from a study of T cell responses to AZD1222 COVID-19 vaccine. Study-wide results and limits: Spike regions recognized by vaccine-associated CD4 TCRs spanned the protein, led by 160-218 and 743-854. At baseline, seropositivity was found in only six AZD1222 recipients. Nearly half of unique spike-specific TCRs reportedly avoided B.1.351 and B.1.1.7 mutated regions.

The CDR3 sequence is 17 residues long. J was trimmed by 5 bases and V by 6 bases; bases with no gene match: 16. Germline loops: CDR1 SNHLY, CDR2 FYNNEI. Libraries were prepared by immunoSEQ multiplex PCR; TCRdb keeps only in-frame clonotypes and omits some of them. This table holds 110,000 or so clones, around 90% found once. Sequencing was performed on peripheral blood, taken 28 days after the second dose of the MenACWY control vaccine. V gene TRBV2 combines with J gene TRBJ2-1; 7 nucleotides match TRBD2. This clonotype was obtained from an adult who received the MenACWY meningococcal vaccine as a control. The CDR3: CASRASTSVLRNNEQFF. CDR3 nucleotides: TGTGCCAGCAGGGCGAGCACTAGCGTCCTGAGGAACAATGAGCAGTTCTTC.